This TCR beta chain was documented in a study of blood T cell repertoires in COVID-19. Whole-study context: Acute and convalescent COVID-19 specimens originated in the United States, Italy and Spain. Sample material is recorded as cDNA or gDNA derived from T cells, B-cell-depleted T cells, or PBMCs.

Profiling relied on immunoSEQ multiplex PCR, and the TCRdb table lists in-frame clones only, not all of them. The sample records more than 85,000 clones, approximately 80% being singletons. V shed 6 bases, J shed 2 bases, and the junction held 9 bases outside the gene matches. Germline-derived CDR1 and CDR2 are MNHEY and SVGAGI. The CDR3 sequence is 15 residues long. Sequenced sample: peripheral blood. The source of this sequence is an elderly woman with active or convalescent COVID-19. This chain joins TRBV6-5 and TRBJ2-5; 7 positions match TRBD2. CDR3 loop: CASRLGGTVQETQYF. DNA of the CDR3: TGTGCCAGCAGATTGGGGGGGACGGTACAAGAGACCCAGTACTTC.